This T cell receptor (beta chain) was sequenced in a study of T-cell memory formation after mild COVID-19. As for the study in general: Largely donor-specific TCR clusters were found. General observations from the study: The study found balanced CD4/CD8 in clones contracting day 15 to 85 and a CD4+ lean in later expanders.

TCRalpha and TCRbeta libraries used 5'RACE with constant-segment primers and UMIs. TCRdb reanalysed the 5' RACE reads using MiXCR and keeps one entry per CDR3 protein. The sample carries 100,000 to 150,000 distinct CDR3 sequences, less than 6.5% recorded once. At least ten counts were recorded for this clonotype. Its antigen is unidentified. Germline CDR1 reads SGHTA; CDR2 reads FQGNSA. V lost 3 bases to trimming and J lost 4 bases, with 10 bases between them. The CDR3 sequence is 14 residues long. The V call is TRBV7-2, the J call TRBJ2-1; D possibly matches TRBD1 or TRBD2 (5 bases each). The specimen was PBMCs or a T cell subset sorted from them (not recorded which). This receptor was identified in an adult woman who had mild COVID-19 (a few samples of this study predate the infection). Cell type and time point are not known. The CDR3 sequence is CASSFTGQYNEQFF. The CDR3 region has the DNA TGTGCCAGCAGCTTTACGGGGCAGTACAATGAGCAGTTCTTC.